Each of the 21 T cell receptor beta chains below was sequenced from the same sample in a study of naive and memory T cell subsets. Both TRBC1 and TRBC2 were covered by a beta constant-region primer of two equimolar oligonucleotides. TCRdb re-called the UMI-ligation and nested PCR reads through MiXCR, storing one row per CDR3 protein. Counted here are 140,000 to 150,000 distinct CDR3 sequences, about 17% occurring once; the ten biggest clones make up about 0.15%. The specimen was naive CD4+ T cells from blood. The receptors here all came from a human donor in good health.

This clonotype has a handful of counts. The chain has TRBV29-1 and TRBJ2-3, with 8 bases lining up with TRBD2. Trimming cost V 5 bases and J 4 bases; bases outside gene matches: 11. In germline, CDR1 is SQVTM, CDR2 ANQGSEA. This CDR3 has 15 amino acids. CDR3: CSVLGREELADTQYF. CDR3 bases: TGCAGCGTTCTCGGGCGGGAGGAATTGGCAGATACGCAGTATTTT.

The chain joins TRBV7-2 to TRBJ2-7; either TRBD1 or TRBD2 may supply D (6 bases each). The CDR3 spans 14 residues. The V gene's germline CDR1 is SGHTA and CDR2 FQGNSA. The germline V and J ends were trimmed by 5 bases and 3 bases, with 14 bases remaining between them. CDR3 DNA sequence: TGTGCCAGCAGCGGCATGGGGGGCGGCTACGAGCAGTACTTC. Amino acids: CASSGMGGGYEQYF. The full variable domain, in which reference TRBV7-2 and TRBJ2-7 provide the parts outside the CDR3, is GAGVSQSPSNKVTEKGKDVELRCDPISGHTALYWYRQSLGQGLEFLIYFQGNSAPDKSGLPSDRFSAERTGGSVSTLTIQRTQQEDSAVYLCASSGMGGGYEQYFGPGTRLTVT.

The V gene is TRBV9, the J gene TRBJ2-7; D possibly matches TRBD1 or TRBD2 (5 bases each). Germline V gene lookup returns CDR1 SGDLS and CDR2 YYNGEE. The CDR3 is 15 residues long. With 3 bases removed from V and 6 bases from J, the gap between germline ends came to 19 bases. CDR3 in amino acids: CASSAFSGPEGEQYF. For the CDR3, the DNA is TGTGCCAGCAGCGCCTTCTCGGGGCCTGAAGGCGAGCAGTACTTC.

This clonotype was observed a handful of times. The CDR3 bases are TGCAGTGCTAGAGTGCCGGGACGGAAAAACACTGAAGCTTTCTTT. Encoded protein: CSARVPGRKNTEAFF. V and J are TRBV20-1 and TRBJ1-1, with TRBD1 as a possible D gene (5 bases). This CDR3 spans 15 amino acids. Germline CDR1 reads DFQATT; CDR2 reads SNEGSKA (reference sequence). The V gene lost 1 base and the J gene lost 2 bases, with 14 bases spanning the gap.

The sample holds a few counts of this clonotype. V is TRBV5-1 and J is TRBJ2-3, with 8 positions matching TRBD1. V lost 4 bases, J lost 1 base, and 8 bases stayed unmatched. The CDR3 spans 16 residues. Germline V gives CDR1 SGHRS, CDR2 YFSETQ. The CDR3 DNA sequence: TGCGCCAGCAGCAGGATACAGGGGGATGGCACAGATACGCAGTATTTT. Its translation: CASSRIQGDGTDTQYF. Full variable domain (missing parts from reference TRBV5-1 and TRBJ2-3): KAGVTQTPRYLIKTRGQQVTLSCSPISGHRSVSWYQQTPGQGLQFLFEYFSETQRNKGNFPGRFSGRQFSNSRSEMNVSTLELGDSALYLCASSRIQGDGTDTQYFGPGTRLTVL.

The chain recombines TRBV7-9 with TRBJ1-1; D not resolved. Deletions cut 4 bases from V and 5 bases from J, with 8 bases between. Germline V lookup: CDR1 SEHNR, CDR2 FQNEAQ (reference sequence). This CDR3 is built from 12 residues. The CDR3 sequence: CASSSIGTEAFF. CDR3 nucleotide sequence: TGTGCCAGCAGCTCAATCGGGACTGAAGCTTTCTTT. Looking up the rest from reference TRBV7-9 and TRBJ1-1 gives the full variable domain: DTGVSQNPRHKITKRGQNVTFRCDPISEHNRLYWYRQTLGQGPEFLTYFQNEAQLEKSRLLSDRFSAERPKGSFSTLEIQRTEQGDSAMYLCASSSIGTEAFFGQGTRLTVV.

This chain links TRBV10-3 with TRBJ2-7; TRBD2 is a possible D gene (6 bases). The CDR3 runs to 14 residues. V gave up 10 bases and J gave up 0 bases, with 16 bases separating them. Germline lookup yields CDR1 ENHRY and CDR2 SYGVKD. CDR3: CASLAGSNSYEQYF. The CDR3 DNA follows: TGTGCCAGCCTGGCGGGGTCGAACTCCTACGAGCAGTACTTC.

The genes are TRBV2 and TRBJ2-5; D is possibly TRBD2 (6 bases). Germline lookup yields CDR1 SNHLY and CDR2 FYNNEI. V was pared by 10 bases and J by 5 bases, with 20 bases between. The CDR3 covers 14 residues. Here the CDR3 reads CATPQGAEGETQYF. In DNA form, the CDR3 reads TGTGCCACTCCCCAGGGAGCGGAGGGGGAGACCCAGTACTTC.

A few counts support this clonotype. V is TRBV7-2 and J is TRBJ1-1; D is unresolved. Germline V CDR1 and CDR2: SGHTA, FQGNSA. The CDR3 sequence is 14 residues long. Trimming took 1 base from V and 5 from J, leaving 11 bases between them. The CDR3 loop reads CASSLGGRATEAFF. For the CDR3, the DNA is TGTGCCAGCAGCTTAGGGGGAAGGGCGACTGAAGCTTTCTTT.

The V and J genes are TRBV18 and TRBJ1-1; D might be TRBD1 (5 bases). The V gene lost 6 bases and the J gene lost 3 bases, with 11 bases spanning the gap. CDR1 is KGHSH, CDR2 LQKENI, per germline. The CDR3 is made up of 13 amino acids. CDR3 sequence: CASSSSGDTEAFF. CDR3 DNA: TGTGCCAGCTCCTCTTCGGGGGACACTGAAGCTTTCTTT.

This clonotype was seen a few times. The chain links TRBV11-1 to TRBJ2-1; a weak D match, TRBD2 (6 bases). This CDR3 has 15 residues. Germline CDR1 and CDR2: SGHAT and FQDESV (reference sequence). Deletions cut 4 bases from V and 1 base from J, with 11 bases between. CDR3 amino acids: CASSSSEESYNEQFF. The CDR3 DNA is TGTGCCAGCAGCTCTAGCGAAGAATCCTACAATGAGCAGTTCTTC.

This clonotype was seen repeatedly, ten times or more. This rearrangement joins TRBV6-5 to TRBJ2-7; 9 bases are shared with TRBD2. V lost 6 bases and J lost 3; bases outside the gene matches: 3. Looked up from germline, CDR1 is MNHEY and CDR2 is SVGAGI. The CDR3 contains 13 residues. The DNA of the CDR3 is TGTGCCAGCAGATTAGCGGGAGTCTACGAGCAGTACTTC. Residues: CASRLAGVYEQYF.

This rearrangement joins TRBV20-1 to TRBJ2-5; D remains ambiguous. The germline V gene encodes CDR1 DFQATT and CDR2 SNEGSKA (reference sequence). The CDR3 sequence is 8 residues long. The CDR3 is CSPMGQYF. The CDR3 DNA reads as TGCAGCCCAATGGGGCAGTACTTC.

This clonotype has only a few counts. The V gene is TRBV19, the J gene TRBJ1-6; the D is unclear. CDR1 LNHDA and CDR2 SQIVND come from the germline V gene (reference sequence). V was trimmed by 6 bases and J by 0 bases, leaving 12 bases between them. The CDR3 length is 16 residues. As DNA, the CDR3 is TGTGCCAGTAGAAGTCAGCCGAGCTCCTATAATTCACCCCTCCACTTT. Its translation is CASRSQPSSYNSPLHF. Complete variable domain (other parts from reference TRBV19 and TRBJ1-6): DGGITQSPKYLFRKEGQNVTLSCEQNLNHDAMYWYRQDPGQGLRLIYYSQIVNDFQKGDIAEGYSVSREKKESFPLTVTSAQKNPTAFYLCASRSQPSSYNSPLHFGNGTRLTVT.

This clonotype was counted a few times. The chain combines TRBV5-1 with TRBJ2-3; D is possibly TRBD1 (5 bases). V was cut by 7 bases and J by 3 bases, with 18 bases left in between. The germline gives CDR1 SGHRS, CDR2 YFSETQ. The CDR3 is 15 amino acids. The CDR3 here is CASLMGRGQTDTQYF. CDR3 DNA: TGCGCCAGCCTGATGGGGCGAGGCCAAACAGATACGCAGTATTTT.

The CDR3 spells CASSFDGNSGNTIYF. CDR3 DNA sequence: TGTGCCAGCAGTTTTGACGGAAACTCTGGAAACACCATATATTTT. The rearrangement joins TRBV12-3 or TRBV12-4 to TRBJ1-3, with no clear D. The CDR3 loop spans 15 amino acids. V was shortened by 3 bases and J by 0 bases, with 9 bases between the two germline ends.

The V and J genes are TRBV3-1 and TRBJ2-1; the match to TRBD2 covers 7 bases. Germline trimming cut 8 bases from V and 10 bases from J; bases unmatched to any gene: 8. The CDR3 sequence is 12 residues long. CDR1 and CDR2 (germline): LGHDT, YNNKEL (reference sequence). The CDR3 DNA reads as TGTGCCAGCGAGCGGGAACTTGGGGAGCAGTTCTTC. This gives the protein CASERELGEQFF.

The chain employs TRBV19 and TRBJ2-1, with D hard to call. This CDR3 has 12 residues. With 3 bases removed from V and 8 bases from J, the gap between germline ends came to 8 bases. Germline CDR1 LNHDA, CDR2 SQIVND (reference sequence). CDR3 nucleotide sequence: TGTGCCAGTAGTATTGGTCAGGATGAGCAGTTCTTC. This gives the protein CASSIGQDEQFF.

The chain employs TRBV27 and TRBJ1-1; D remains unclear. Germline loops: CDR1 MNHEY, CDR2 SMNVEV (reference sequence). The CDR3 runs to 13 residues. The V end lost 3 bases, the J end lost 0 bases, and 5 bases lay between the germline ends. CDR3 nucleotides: TGTGCCAGCAGTTTTTGGTTGAACACTGAAGCTTTCTTT. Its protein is CASSFWLNTEAFF.

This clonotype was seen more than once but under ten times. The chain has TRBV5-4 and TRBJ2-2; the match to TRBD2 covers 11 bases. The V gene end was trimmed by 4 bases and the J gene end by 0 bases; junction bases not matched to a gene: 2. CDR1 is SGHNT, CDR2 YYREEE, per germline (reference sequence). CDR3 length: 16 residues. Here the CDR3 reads CASSAGLAANTGELFF. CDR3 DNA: TGTGCCAGCAGCGCGGGACTAGCGGCGAACACCGGGGAGCTGTTTTTT.

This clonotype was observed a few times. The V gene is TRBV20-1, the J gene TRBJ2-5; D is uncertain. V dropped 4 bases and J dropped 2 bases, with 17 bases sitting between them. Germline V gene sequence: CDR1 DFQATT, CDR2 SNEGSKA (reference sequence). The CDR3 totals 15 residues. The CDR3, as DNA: TGCAGTGCTATTGAGATGACGGCTGATCAAGAGACCCAGTACTTC. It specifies CSAIEMTADQETQYF.